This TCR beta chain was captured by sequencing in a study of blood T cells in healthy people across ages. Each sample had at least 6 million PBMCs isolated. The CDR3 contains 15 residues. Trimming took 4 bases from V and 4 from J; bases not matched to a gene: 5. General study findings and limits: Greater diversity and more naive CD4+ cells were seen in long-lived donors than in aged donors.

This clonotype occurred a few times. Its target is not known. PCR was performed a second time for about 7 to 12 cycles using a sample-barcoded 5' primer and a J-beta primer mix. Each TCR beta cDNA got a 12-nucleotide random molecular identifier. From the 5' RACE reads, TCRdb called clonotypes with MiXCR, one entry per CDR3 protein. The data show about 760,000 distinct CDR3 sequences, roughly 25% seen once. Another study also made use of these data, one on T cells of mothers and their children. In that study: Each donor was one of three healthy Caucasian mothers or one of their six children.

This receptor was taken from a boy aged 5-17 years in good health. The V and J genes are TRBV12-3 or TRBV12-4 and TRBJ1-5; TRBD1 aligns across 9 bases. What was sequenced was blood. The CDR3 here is CASSWDRALNQPQHF. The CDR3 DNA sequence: TGTGCCAGCAGTTGGGACAGGGCATTAAATCAGCCCCAGCATTTT.